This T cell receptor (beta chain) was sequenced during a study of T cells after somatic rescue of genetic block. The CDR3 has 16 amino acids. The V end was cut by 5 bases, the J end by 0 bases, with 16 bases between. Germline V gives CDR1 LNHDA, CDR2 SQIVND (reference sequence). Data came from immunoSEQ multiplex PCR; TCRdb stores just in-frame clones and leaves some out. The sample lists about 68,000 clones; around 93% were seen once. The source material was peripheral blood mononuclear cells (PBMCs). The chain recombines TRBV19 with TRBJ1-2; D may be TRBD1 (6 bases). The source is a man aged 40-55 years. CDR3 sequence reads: CASSFGSGASNYGYTF. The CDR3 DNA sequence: TGTGCCAGTAGTTTCGGATCGGGGGCTTCTAACTATGGCTACACCTTC.